Each of the 8 T cell receptor beta chains below was sequenced from the same sample in a study of control samples from healthy donors and cancer patients. The table came from immunoSEQ multiplex PCR; TCRdb's copy has only in-frame clones and leaves some out. Counted here are approximately 120,000 clones, roughly 89% occurring once; the ten biggest clones make up approximately 15%. The sequenced material came from blood. The receptor source for this set is a woman in her fifties or sixties in good health.

The chain is built from TRBV7-3 and TRBJ2-1; 8 bases agree with TRBD2. Germline assignment: CDR1 SGHTA and CDR2 FQGTGA. The CDR3 is 15 residues long. Trimming removed 4 bases from V and 2 bases from J; junction bases left unmatched: 4. The CDR3 loop is CASSSLADTYNEQFF. The CDR3 DNA sequence: TGTGCCAGCAGCTCACTAGCGGACACCTACAATGAGCAGTTCTTC.

The gene calls are TRBV13 and TRBJ2-7; 8 bases are a match to TRBD1. From germline, CDR1 is PRHDT and CDR2 FYEKMQ (reference sequence). V dropped 5 bases and J dropped 6; count of bases not matched to a gene: 6. CDR3 length: 13 amino acids. Here the CDR3 reads CASSERTGIEQYF. Here the CDR3 DNA reads TGTGCCAGCAGCGAACGGACAGGGATCGAGCAGTACTTC.

The chain combines TRBV9 with TRBJ1-2, with TRBD1 matching 8 bases. Germline CDR1 SGDLS, CDR2 YYNGEE. V shed 1 base and J 5 bases; nucleotides not matched to a gene: 16. The CDR3 loop spans 18 amino acids. Here the CDR3 DNA reads TGTGCCAGCAGCGTATTTTCCCACCGGCAGGGGGCGAAGTATGGCTACACCTTC. It encodes CASSVFSHRQGAKYGYTF.

The chain carries TRBV12-3 or TRBV12-4 and TRBJ2-1; no clear D gene. V lost 8 bases and J 10 bases, leaving 15 bases between the germline ends. This CDR3 contains 12 residues. The CDR3 loop reads CASSGWGREQFF. The CDR3 nucleotides are TGTGCCAGCTCGGGCTGGGGTCGGGAGCAGTTCTTC.

This chain connects TRBV6-5 to TRBJ2-7, with TRBD1 matching 8 bases. Trimming removed 5 bases from V and 0 bases from J; junction bases left unmatched: 6. This CDR3 region has 15 residues. Looked up from germline, CDR1 is MNHEY and CDR2 is SVGAGI. DNA of the CDR3: TGTGCCAGCAGTCGGACAGGGCCAACCTCCTACGAGCAGTACTTC. The encoded protein is CASSRTGPTSYEQYF.

The chain recombines TRBV11-1 with TRBJ1-1, with D maybe TRBD1 (6 bases). Trimming removed 1 base at V and 4 bases at J, with 13 bases between. CDR3 length equals 15 residues. From germline, CDR1 is SGHAT and CDR2 FQDESV (reference sequence). DNA for the CDR3: TGTGCCAGCAGCTTAGTCAGGGGTGGTATCACTGAAGCTTTCTTT. Translated: CASSLVRGGITEAFF.

This clone came up a few times. The gene calls are TRBV5-1 and TRBJ1-5; TRBD1 is a possible D gene (5 bases). The CDR3 is 15 amino acids. V was clipped by 0 bases and J by 5 bases, with 12 bases between them. The germline V gene has CDR1 SGHRS and CDR2 YFSETQ. CDR3 in amino acids: CASSLEGWDHQPQHF. CDR3 nucleotides: TGCGCCAGCAGCTTGGAGGGGTGGGACCATCAGCCCCAGCATTTT.

This clone has just a few counts. This chain joins TRBV4-2 and TRBJ1-1, with 7 positions matching TRBD1. Germline V lookup: CDR1 LGHNA, CDR2 YNFKEQ. The CDR3 is 15 residues long. V dropped 0 bases and J dropped 4; count of bases not matched to a gene: 5. This CDR3 reads CASSQDYRGGTEAFF. The CDR3 DNA is TGTGCCAGCAGCCAAGATTACAGGGGAGGCACTGAAGCTTTCTTT.